A single sample gave rise to the 2 T cell receptor beta chains below, sequenced in a study of neoadjuvant nivolumab and ipilimumab in lung cancer. Assay: immunoSEQ multiplex PCR; the TCRdb copy retains only in-frame clones and omits some. Of around 30,000 clones in the sample, around 80% were seen once. The sample here was tumor tissue, taken after neoadjuvant nivolumab, alone or with ipilimumab, at or shortly before surgery. The receptors derive from an adult with non-small cell lung cancer.

The chain combines TRBV7-2 with TRBJ2-1; 16 nucleotides align to TRBD2. The CDR3 covers 17 residues. Unmatched junction bases numbered 1, after V lost 1 base and J lost 4 bases. Germline CDR1 is SGHTA and CDR2 is FQGNSA. CDR3 sequence (DNA): TGTGCCAGCAGCTTAGGGGGACTAGCGGGAGGGTACAATGAGCAGTTCTTC. Amino acid sequence: CASSLGGLAGGYNEQFF.

This chain joins TRBV7-9 and TRBJ1-3; no firm D call. CDR3 length equals 16 residues. The V gene's germline CDR1 is SEHNR and CDR2 FQNEAQ (reference sequence). V was clipped by 4 bases and J by 0 bases, with 13 bases between them. The CDR3 sequence is CASSSLTSGSGNTIYF. CDR3 nucleotide sequence: TGTGCCAGCAGCTCCCTCACCTCTGGCTCTGGAAACACCATATATTTT.